These T cell receptor beta chains were read from a single sample in a study of identical twins. Each CDR3 protein gets one entry after TCRdb re-called the 5' RACE reads with MiXCR. The table records about 280,000 distinct CDR3 sequences, 6.5% to 9.5% of them present only once. These data are also associated with another study on yellow fever vaccine responses in identical twins.

Sequencing used memory (CD45RO+) T cells sorted from blood. The receptors were sampled from a woman aged 18-29 years in good health. Both conserved end residues are part of each CDR3. A D gene is named only where the DNA matches it firmly. Clone size, where shown, is once, few, many, or a class for clones that have expanded.

j_gene: TRBJ1-2; abundance: NA; d_gene: NA; v_gene: TRBV20-1; CDR3aa: CSAIPSSNYGYTF; CDR3nt: TGCAGTGCTATACCCTCTTCTAACTATGGCTACACCTTC
j_gene: TRBJ2-2; abundance: NA; d_gene: TRBD1; v_gene: TRBV6-4; CDR3aa: CASSDRDRENTGELFF; CDR3nt: TGTGCCAGCAGTGACCGGGACAGGGAAAACACCGGGGAGCTGTTTTTT
j_gene: TRBJ1-5; abundance: many; d_gene: TRBD1; v_gene: TRBV6-1; CDR3aa: CASILYRDSRQPQHF; CDR3nt: TGTGCCAGTATCCTATACCGGGACAGCCGACAGCCCCAGCATTTT
j_gene: TRBJ2-7; abundance: few; d_gene: NA; v_gene: TRBV20-1; CDR3aa: CSARDWTDYEQYF; CDR3nt: TGCAGTGCTAGAGATTGGACAGACTACGAGCAGTACTTC
j_gene: TRBJ1-4; abundance: NA; d_gene: NA; v_gene: TRBV6-2/TRBV6-3; CDR3aa: CASRDTANEKLFF; CDR3nt: TGTGCCAGCCGAGACACGGCTAATGAAAAACTGTTTTTT
j_gene: TRBJ2-1; abundance: many; d_gene: TRBD2; v_gene: TRBV7-7; CDR3aa: CASSPELAGGQRNEQFF; CDR3nt: TGTGCCAGCAGCCCAGAGCTAGCGGGGGGCCAACGCAATGAGCAGTTCTTC
j_gene: TRBJ1-3; abundance: many; d_gene: NA; v_gene: TRBV4-1; CDR3aa: CASSRDISSGNTIYF; CDR3nt: TGCGCCAGCAGTCGGGACATTTCCTCTGGAAACACCATATATTTT
j_gene: TRBJ2-5; abundance: NA; d_gene: TRBD2; v_gene: TRBV20-1; CDR3aa: CSATRGLAGHQETQYF; CDR3nt: TGCAGTGCTACCCGGGGACTAGCGGGTCACCAAGAGACCCAGTACTTC
j_gene: TRBJ1-5; abundance: many; d_gene: NA; v_gene: TRBV6-5; CDR3aa: CASSYKGTNQPQHF; CDR3nt: TGTGCCAGCAGTTACAAGGGAACCAATCAGCCCCAGCATTTT
j_gene: TRBJ1-2; abundance: many; d_gene: NA; v_gene: TRBV6-2/TRBV6-3; CDR3aa: CASGTYYGYTF; CDR3nt: TGTGCCAGCGGGACTTATTATGGCTACACCTTC
j_gene: TRBJ1-1; abundance: many; d_gene: NA; v_gene: TRBV5-1; CDR3aa: CASTLGGTMNTEAFF; CDR3nt: TGCGCCAGCACCCTCGGGGGAACCATGAACACTGAAGCTTTCTTT
j_gene: TRBJ1-1; abundance: many; d_gene: NA; v_gene: TRBV20-1; CDR3aa: CSANSRGANTEAFF; CDR3nt: TGCAGTGCTAACAGCCGTGGGGCGAACACTGAAGCTTTCTTT
j_gene: TRBJ2-1; abundance: few; d_gene: TRBD2; v_gene: TRBV7-2; CDR3aa: CASIRTSGMNNEQFF; CDR3nt: TGTGCCAGCATCAGGACTAGCGGGATGAACAATGAGCAGTTCTTC
j_gene: TRBJ2-1; abundance: many; d_gene: NA; v_gene: TRBV2; CDR3aa: CASRKTDNEQFF; CDR3nt: TGTGCCAGCAGGAAGACAGACAATGAGCAGTTCTTC
j_gene: TRBJ2-1; abundance: many; d_gene: TRBD2; v_gene: TRBV12-3/TRBV12-4; CDR3aa: CASRYTSGGPTNEQFF; CDR3nt: TGTGCCAGCAGATACACTAGCGGGGGGCCGACGAATGAGCAGTTCTTC
j_gene: TRBJ1-6; abundance: NA; d_gene: NA; v_gene: TRBV28; CDR3aa: CASSFDVYSPLHF; CDR3nt: TGTGCCAGCAGTTTTGATGTATATTCACCCCTCCACTTT
j_gene: TRBJ1-2; abundance: few; d_gene: NA; v_gene: TRBV28; CDR3aa: CASSLSTQGGYTF; CDR3nt: TGTGCCAGCAGTCTCTCGACCCAGGGAGGCTACACCTTC
j_gene: TRBJ1-2; abundance: NA; d_gene: NA; v_gene: TRBV5-6; CDR3aa: CASSLVAGVGYTF; CDR3nt: TGTGCCAGCAGCTTGGTGGCAGGGGTTGGCTACACCTTC
j_gene: TRBJ2-5; abundance: NA; d_gene: TRBD2; v_gene: TRBV28; CDR3aa: CASSFREGLETQYF; CDR3nt: TGTGCCAGCAGTTTCCGGGAGGGCCTGGAGACCCAGTACTTC
j_gene: TRBJ2-3; abundance: NA; d_gene: NA; v_gene: TRBV20-1; CDR3aa: CSASLPGTQYF; CDR3nt: TGCAGTGCTAGTTTGCCGGGTACGCAGTATTTT
j_gene: TRBJ1-1; abundance: few; d_gene: NA; v_gene: TRBV20-1; CDR3aa: CSARVWKLLGPEAFF; CDR3nt: TGCAGTGCTAGAGTTTGGAAGCTCTTAGGTCCTGAAGCTTTCTTT
j_gene: TRBJ2-7; abundance: NA; d_gene: NA; v_gene: TRBV21-1; CDR3aa: CASSNRLAGVGIYEQYF; CDR3nt: TGTGCCAGCAGCAACAGACTAGCGGGAGTCGGTATCTACGAGCAGTACTTC
j_gene: TRBJ2-3; abundance: few; d_gene: TRBD1; v_gene: TRBV28; CDR3aa: CASSLSGTGPDTQYF; CDR3nt: TGTGCCAGCAGTTTATCCGGGACAGGGCCAGATACGCAGTATTTT
j_gene: TRBJ2-2; abundance: NA; d_gene: NA; v_gene: TRBV7-3; CDR3aa: CASSPRVPTGELFF; CDR3nt: TGTGCCAGCAGCCCCCGGGTCCCCACCGGGGAGCTGTTTTTT
j_gene: TRBJ1-1; abundance: NA; d_gene: NA; v_gene: TRBV11-2; CDR3aa: CASSLAGTYEAFF; CDR3nt: TGTGCCAGCAGCTTGGCCGGGACATATGAAGCTTTCTTT
j_gene: TRBJ2-6; abundance: NA; d_gene: NA; v_gene: TRBV6-1; CDR3aa: CASSEPPGANVLTF; CDR3nt: TGTGCCAGCAGCGAGCCCCCTGGGGCCAACGTCCTGACTTTC
j_gene: TRBJ1-1; abundance: NA; d_gene: NA; v_gene: TRBV20-1; CDR3aa: CSAPHTEAFF; CDR3nt: TGCAGTGCTCCCCACACTGAAGCTTTCTTT
j_gene: TRBJ2-5; abundance: NA; d_gene: TRBD1; v_gene: TRBV6-1; CDR3aa: CASRPDRGRETQYF; CDR3nt: TGTGCCAGCAGACCCGACAGGGGGCGTGAGACCCAGTACTTC